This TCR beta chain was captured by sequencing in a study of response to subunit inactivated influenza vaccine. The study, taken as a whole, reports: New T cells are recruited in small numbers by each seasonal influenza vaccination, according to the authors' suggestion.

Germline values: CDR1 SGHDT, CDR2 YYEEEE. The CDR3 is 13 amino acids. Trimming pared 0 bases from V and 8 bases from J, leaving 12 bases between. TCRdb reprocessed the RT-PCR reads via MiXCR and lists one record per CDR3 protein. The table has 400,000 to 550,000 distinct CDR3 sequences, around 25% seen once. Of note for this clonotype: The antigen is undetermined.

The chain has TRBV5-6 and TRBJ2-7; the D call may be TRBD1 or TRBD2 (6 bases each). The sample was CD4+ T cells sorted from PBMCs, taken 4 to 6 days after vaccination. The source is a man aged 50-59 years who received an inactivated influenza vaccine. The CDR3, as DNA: TGTGCCAGCAGCTTGGGAGGGGGGTTCAAGCAGTACTTC. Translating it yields CASSLGGGFKQYF.